This T cell receptor (beta chain) was sequenced for a study of CD8+ T cells in alopecia areata. cDNA reverse transcribed from extracted RNA served as the sequencing template. Sequenced by immunoSEQ multiplex PCR; TCRdb stores in-frame clones only, minus some. The sample lists about 200,000 clones, 57% occurring once. Germline CDR1 and CDR2: SQVTM and ANQGSEA. The CDR3 totals 14 residues. The germline V and J ends were trimmed by 7 bases and 2 bases, with 18 bases remaining between them. The clonotype originates from a human donor with alopecia areata. The specimen was CD4+ T cells sorted from blood, collected at week 0. The chain couples TRBV29-1 to TRBJ2-7; the D gene is possibly TRBD2 (6 bases). The CDR3 sequence is CSAAGRTGAYEQYF. For the CDR3, the DNA is TGCAGCGCCGCGGGCAGGACGGGGGCCTACGAGCAGTACTTC.